These 2 T cell receptor beta chains were sequenced from one sample in a study of blood T cell repertoires in COVID-19. The table came from immunoSEQ multiplex PCR; TCRdb's copy has only in-frame clones and leaves some out. The table shows over 150,000 clones, with roughly nine tenths occurring only once. Sample: PBMCs or T cells enriched from blood (not recorded which). These receptors were taken from a woman aged 25-40 years who had recovered from COVID-19.

J is TRBJ2-7 and V is TRBV27; D is perhaps TRBD1 (6 bases). This CDR3 spans 16 amino acids. Per the germline V gene, CDR1 is MNHEY and CDR2 is SMNVEV (reference sequence). The V and J ends lost 3 bases and 2 bases respectively, with 17 bases between them. The CDR3 protein is CASSFRGHGGTYEQYF. The CDR3 DNA sequence: TGTGCCAGCAGTTTTCGGGGACACGGCGGAACCTACGAGCAGTACTTC.

The CDR3 nucleotides are TGTGCCAGCGCTGTTCAGGAATTTTCCTACGAGCAGTACTTC. Translated: CASAVQEFSYEQYF. This chain joins TRBV6-5 and TRBJ2-7; no firm D call. CDR1 and CDR2 from the germline V gene are MNHEY and SVGAGI. V shed 8 bases and J shed 1 base, with 15 bases lying between them. The length of the CDR3 is 14 residues.